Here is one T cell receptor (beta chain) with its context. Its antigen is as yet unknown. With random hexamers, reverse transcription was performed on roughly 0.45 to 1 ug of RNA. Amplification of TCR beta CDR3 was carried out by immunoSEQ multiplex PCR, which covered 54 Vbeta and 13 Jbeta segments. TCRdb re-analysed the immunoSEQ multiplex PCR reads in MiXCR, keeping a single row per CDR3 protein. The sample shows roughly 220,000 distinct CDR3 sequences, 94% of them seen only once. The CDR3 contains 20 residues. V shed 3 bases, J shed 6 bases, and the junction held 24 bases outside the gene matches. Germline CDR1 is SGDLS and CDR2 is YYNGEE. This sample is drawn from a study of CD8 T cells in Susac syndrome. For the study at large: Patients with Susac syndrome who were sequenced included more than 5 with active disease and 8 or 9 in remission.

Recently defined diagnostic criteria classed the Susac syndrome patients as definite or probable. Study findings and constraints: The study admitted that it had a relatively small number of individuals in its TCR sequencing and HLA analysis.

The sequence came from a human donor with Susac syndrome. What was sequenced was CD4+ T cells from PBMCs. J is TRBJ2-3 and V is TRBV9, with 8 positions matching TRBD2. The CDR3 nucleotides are TGTGCCAGCAGCGCCATTCCTTACCCCGGGACTAGTAGTCCAACCGATACGCAGTATTTT. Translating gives CASSAIPYPGTSSPTDTQYF. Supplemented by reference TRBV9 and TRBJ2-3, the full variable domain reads DSGVTQTPKHLITATGQRVTLRCSPRSGDLSVYWYQQSLDQGLQFLIQYYNGEERAKGNILERFSAQQFPDLHSELNLSSLELGDSALYFCASSAIPYPGTSSPTDTQYFGPGTRLTVL.